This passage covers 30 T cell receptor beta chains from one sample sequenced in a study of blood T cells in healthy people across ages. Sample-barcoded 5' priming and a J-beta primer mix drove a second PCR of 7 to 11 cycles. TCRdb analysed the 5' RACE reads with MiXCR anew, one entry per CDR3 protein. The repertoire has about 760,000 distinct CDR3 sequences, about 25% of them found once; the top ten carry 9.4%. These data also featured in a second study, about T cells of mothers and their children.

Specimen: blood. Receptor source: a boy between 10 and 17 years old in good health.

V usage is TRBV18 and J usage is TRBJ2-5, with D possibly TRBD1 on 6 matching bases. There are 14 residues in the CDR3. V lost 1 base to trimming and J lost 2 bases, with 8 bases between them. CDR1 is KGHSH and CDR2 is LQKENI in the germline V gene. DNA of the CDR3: TGTGCCAGCTCACCACGGGGGCCACAAGAGACCCAGTACTTC. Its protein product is CASSPRGPQETQYF.

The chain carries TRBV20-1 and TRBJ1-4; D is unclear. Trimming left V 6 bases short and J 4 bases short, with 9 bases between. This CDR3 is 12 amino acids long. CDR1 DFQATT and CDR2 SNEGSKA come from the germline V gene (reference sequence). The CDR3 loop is CSAPDGNEKLFF. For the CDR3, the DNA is TGCAGTGCCCCAGACGGTAATGAAAAACTGTTTTTT.

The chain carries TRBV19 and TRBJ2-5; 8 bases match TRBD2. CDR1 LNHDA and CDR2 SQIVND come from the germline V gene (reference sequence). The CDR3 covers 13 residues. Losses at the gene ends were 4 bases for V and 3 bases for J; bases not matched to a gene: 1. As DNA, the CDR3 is TGTGCCAGTAGTACACTAGCGGAAGAGACCCAGTACTTC. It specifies CASSTLAEETQYF. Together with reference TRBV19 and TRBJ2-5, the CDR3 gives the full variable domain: DGGITQSPKYLFRKEGQNVTLSCEQNLNHDAMYWYRQDPGQGLRLIYYSQIVNDFQKGDIAEGYSVSREKKESFPLTVTSAQKNPTAFYLCASSTLAEETQYFGPGTRLLVL.

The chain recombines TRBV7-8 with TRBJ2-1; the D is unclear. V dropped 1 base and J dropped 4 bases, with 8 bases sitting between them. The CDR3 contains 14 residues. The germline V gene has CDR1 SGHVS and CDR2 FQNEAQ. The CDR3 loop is CASSLEYPYNEQFF. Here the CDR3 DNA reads TGTGCCAGCAGCTTAGAGTACCCATACAATGAGCAGTTCTTC.

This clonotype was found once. The CDR3 protein is CASRSPLSEQETQYF. The CDR3 DNA reads as TGTGCCAGCAGATCCCCCCTCTCGGAACAAGAGACCCAGTACTTC. This sequence joins TRBV11-2 and TRBJ2-5; D gene uncertain. In germline, CDR1 is SGHAT, CDR2 FQNNGV. Between the trimmed V and J ends, which lost 6 bases and 2 bases, there was a span of 16 bases. This CDR3 region has 15 residues.

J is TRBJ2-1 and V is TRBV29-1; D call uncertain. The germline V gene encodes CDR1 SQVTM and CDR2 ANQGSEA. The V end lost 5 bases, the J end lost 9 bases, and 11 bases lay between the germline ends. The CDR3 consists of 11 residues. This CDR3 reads CSVLTAGEQFF. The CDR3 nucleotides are TGCAGCGTTCTCACGGCCGGTGAGCAGTTCTTC.

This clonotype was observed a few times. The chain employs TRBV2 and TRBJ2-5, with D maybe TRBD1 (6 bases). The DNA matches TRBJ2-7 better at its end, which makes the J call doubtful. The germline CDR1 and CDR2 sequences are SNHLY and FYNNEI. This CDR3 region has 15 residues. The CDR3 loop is CASSEVGGRTYEQYF. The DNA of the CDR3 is TGTGCCAGCAGTGAAGTTGGGGGCCGAACCTACGAGCAGTACTTC.

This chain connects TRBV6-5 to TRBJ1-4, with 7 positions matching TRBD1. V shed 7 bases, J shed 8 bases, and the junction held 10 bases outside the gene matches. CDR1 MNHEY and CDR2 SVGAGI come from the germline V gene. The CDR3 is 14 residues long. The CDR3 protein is CASTLDRETEKLFF. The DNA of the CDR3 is TGTGCCAGCACCCTAGACAGGGAGACAGAAAAACTGTTTTTT.

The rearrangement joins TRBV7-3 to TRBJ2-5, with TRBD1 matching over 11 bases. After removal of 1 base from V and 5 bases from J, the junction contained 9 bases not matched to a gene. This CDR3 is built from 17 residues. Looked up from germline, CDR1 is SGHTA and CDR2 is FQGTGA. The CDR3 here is CASSLIAGTGGRETQYF. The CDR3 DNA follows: TGTGCCAGCAGCTTAATCGCCGGGACAGGGGGGAGGGAGACCCAGTACTTC. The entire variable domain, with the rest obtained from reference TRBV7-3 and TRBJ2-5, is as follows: GAGVSQTPSNKVTEKGKYVELRCDPISGHTALYWYRQSLGQGPEFLIYFQGTGAADDSGLPNDRFFAVRPEGSVSTLKIQRTERGDSAVYLCASSLIAGTGGRETQYFGPGTRLLVL.

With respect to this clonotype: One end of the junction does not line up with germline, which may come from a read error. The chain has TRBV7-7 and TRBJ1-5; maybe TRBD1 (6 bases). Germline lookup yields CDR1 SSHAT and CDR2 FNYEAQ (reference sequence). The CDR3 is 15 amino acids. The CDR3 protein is CASSLWGQGNQPQHF. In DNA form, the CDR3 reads TGTGCTAGCAGCTTGTGGGGGCAGGGCAATCAGCCCCAGCATTTT. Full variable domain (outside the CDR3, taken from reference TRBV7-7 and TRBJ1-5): GAGVSQSPRYKVTKRGQDVTLRCDPISSHATLYWYQQALGQGPEFLTYFNYEAQPDKSGLPSDRFSAERPEGSISTLTIQRTEQRDSAMYRCASSLWGQGNQPQHFGDGTRLSIL.

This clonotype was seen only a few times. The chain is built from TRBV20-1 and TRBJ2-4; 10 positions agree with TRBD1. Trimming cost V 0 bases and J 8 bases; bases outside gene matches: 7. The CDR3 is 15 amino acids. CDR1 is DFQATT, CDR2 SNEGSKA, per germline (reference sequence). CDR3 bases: TGCAGTGCTAGAGATCTAGACAGGGGGCGACACATTCAGTACTTC. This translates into CSARDLDRGRHIQYF.

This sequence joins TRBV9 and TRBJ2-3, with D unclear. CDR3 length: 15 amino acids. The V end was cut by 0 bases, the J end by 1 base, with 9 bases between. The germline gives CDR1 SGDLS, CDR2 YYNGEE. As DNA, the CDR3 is TGTGCCAGCAGCGTAGTGTTAGCTGGCACAGATACGCAGTATTTT. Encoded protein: CASSVVLAGTDTQYF.

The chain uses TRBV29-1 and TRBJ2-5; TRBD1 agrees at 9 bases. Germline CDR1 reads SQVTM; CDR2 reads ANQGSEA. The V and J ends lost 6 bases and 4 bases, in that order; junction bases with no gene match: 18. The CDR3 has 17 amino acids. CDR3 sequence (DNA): TGCAGCGTGGACTCCCGAGGGGGACAGGGTTCTCCAGAGACCCAGTACTTC. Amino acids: CSVDSRGGQGSPETQYF. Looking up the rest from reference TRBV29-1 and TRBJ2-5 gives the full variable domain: SAVISQKPSRDICQRGTSLTIQCQVDSQVTMMFWYRQQPGQSLTLIATANQGSEATYESGFVIDKFPISRPNLTFSTLTVSNMSPEDSSIYLCSVDSRGGQGSPETQYFGPGTRLLVL.

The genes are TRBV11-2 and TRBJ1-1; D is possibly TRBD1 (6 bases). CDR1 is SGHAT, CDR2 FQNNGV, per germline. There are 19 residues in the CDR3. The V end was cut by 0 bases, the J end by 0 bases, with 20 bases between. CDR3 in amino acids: CASSLDHFGGPVMNTEAFF. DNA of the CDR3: TGTGCCAGCAGCTTAGATCATTTTGGGGGGCCCGTAATGAACACTGAAGCTTTCTTT.

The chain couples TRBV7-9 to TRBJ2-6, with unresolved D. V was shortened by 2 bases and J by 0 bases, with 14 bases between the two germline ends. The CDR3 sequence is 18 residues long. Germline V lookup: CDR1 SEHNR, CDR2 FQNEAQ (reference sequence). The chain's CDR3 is CASSLMMGFDSGANVLTF. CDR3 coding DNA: TGTGCCAGCAGCTTAATGATGGGGTTTGACTCTGGGGCCAACGTCCTGACTTTC.

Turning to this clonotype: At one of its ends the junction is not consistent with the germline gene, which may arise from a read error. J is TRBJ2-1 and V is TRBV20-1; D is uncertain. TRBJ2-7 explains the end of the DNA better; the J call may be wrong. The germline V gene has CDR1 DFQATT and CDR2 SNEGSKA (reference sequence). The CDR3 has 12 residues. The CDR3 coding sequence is TGCAGTGCTGGAGATCTATTGGCCGAGCAGTACTTC. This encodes CSAGDLLAEQYF.

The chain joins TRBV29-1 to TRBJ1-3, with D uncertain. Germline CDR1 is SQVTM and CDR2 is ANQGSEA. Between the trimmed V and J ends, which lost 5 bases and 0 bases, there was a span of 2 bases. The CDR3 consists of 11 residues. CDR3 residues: CSVYSGNTIYF. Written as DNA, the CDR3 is TGCAGCGTTTACTCTGGAAACACCATATATTTT. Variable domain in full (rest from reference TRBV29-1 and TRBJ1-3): SAVISQKPSRDICQRGTSLTIQCQVDSQVTMMFWYRQQPGQSLTLIATANQGSEATYESGFVIDKFPISRPNLTFSTLTVSNMSPEDSSIYLCSVYSGNTIYFGEGSWLTVV.

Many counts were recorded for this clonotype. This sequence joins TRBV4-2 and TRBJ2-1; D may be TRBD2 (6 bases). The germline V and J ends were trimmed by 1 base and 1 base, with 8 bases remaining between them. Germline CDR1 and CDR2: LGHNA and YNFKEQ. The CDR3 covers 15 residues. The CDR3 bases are TGTGCCAGCAGCCAAGCGCGGGGATCCTACAATGAGCAGTTCTTC. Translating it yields CASSQARGSYNEQFF.

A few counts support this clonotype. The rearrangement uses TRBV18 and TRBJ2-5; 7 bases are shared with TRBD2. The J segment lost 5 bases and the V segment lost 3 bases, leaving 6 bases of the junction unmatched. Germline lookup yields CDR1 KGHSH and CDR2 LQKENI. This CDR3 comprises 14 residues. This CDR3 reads CASSPPTSDETQYF. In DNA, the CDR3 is TGTGCCAGCTCACCTCCCACTAGCGACGAGACCCAGTACTTC.

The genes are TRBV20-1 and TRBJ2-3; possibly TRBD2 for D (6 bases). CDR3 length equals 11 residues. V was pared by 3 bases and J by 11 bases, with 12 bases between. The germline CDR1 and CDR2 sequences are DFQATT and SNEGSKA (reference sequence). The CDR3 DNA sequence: TGCAGTGCTAGCCCTAGCGAGGGGCAGTATTTT. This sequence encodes CSASPSEGQYF.

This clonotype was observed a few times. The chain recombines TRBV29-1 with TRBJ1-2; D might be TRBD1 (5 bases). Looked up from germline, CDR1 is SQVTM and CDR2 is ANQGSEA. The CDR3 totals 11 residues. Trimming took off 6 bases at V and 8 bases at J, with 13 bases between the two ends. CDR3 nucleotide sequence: TGCAGCGTCCAGGGTGAGGGAGGCTACACCTTC. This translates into CSVQGEGGYTF. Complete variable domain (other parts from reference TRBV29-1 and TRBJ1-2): SAVISQKPSRDICQRGTSLTIQCQVDSQVTMMFWYRQQPGQSLTLIATANQGSEATYESGFVIDKFPISRPNLTFSTLTVSNMSPEDSSIYLCSVQGEGGYTFGSGTRLTVV.

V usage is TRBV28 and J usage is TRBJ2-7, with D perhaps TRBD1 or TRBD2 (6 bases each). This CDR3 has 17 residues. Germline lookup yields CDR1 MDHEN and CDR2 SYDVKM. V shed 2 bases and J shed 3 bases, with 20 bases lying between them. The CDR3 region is CASSLLGAGSGHYEQYF. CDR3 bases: TGTGCCAGCAGTTTACTGGGGGCGGGGTCGGGGCACTACGAGCAGTACTTC.

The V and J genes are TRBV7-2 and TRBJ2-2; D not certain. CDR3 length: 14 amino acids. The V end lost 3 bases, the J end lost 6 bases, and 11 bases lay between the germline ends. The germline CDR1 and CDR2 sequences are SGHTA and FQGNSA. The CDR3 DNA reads TGTGCCAGCAGCTTTCTCTCTCTTCCCGGGGAGCTGTTTTTT. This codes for CASSFLSLPGELFF.

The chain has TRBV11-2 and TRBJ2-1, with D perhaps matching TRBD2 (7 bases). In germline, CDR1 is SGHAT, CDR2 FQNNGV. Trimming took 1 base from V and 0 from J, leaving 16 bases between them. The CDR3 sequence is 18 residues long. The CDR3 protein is CASSLGRVGGGSYNEQFF. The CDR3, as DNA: TGTGCCAGCAGCTTAGGGAGAGTGGGAGGGGGCTCCTACAATGAGCAGTTCTTC. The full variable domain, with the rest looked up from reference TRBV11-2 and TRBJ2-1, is EAGVAQSPRYKIIEKRQSVAFWCNPISGHATLYWYQQILGQGPKLLIQFQNNGVVDDSQLPKDRFSAERLKGVDSTLKIQPAKLEDSAVYLCASSLGRVGGGSYNEQFFGPGTRLTVL.

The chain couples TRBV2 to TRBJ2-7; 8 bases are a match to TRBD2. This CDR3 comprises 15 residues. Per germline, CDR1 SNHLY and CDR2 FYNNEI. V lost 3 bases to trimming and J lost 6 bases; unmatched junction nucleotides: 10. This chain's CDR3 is CASSDGSGGPLEQYF. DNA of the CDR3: TGTGCCAGCAGTGATGGGAGCGGGGGACCCCTCGAGCAGTACTTC.

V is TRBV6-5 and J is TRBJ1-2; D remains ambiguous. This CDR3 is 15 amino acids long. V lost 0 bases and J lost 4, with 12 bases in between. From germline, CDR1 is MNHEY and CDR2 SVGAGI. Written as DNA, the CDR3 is TGTGCCAGCAGTTACTCTCCTGGGTCCTCCTATGGCTACACCTTC. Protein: CASSYSPGSSYGYTF.

CDR3 in DNA: TGTGCCAGCAGATACGGACAGAATAATTCACCCCTCCACTTT. It specifies CASRYGQNNSPLHF. The chain recombines TRBV27 with TRBJ1-6; perhaps TRBD1 as D (6 bases). Deletions cut 6 bases from V and 5 bases from J, with 11 bases between. CDR3 length: 14 amino acids. CDR1 and CDR2 (germline): MNHEY, SMNVEV (reference sequence).

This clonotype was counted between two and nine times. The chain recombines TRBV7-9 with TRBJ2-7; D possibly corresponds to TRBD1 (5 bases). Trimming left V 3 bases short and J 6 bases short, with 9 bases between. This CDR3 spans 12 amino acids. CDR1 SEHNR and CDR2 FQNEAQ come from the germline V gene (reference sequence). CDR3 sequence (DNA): TGTGCCAGCAGCTTCCAGGGCTGCGAGCAGTACTTC. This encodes CASSFQGCEQYF.

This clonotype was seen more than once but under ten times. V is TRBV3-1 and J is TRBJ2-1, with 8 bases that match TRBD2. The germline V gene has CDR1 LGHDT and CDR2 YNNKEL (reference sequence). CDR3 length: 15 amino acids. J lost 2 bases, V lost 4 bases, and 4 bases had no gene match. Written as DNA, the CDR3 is TGTGCCAGCAGCCGAGCGGGAGAGCCCTACAATGAGCAGTTCTTC. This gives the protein CASSRAGEPYNEQFF.

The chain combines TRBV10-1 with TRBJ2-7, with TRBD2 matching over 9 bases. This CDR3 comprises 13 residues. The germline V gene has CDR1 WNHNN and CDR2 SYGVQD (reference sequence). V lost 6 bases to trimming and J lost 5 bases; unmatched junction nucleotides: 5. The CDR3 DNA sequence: TGCGCCAGCAGCGATAGCGGGAGCCACGAGCAGTACTTC. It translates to CASSDSGSHEQYF.